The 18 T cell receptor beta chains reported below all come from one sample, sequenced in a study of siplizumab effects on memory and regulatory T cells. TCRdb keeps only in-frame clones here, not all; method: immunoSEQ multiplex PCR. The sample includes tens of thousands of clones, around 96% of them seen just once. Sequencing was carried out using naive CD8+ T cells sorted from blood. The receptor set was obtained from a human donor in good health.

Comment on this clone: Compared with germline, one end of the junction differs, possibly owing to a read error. The CDR3, as DNA: TGTGCCAACAGCTTAGGGACGGTCAATCAGCCCCAGCATTTT. It encodes CANSLGTVNQPQHF. The V gene is TRBV11-2, the J gene TRBJ1-5, with a weak D call TRBD1 (5 bases). CDR3 length: 14 amino acids. Germline CDR1 and CDR2: SGHAT and FQNNGV.

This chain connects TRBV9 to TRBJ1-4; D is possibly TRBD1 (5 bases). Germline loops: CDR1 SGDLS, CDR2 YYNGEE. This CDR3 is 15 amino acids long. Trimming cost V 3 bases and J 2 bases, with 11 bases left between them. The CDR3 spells CASSGGGATNEKLFF. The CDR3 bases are TGTGCCAGCAGCGGTGGCGGGGCCACTAATGAAAAACTGTTTTTT.

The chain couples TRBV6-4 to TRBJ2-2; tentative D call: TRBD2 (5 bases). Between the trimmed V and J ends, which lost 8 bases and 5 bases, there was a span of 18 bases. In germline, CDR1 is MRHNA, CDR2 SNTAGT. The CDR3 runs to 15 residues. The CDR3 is CASRAEAGLTGELFF. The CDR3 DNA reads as TGTGCCAGCCGAGCGGAGGCGGGCTTAACCGGGGAGCTGTTTTTT.

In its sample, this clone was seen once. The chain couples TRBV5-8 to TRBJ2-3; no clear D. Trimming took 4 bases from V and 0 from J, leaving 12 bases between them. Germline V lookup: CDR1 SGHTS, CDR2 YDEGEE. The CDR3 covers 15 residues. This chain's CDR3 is CASSLGDPSTDTQYF. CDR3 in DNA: TGTGCCAGCAGCCTCGGTGACCCTAGCACAGATACGCAGTATTTT.

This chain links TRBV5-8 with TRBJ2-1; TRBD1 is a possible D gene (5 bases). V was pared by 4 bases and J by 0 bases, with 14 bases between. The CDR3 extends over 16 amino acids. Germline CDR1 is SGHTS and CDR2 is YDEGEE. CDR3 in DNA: TGTGCCAGCAGCAAAGGACACGTAAGCTCCTACAATGAGCAGTTCTTC. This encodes CASSKGHVSSYNEQFF.

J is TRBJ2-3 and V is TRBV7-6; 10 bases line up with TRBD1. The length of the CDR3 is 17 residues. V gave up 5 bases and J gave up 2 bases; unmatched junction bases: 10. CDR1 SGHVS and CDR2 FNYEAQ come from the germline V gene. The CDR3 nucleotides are TGTGCCAGCAGCCCCGGGTCGGGGACAGGGGCCACAGATACGCAGTATTTT. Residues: CASSPGSGTGATDTQYF.

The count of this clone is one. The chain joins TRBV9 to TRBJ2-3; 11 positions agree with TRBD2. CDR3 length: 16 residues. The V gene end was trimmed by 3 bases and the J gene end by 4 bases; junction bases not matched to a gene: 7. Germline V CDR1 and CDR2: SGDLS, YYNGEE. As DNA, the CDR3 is TGTGCCAGCAGCGCCTCTAGCGGGGGGTTCTCAGATACGCAGTATTTT. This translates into CASSASSGGFSDTQYF.

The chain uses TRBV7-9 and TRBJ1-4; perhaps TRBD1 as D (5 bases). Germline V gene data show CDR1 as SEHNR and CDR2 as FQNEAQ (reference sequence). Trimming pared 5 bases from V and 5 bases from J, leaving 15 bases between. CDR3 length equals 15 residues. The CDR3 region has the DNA TGTGCCAGCAGCCCTCGGGACTGGGTAAATGAAAAACTGTTTTTT. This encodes CASSPRDWVNEKLFF.

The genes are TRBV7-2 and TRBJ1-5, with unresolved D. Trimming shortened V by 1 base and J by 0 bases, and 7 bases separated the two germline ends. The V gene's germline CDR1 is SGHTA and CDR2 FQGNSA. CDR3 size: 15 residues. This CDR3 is CASSLGPYSNQPQHF. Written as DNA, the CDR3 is TGTGCCAGCAGCTTAGGGCCGTATAGCAATCAGCCCCAGCATTTT.

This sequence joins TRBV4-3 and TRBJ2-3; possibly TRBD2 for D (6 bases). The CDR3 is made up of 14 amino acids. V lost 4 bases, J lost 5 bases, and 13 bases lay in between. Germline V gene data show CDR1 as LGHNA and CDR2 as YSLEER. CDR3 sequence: CASSRRLGQDTQYF. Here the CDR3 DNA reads TGCGCCAGCAGCCGACGACTAGGACAAGATACGCAGTATTTT.

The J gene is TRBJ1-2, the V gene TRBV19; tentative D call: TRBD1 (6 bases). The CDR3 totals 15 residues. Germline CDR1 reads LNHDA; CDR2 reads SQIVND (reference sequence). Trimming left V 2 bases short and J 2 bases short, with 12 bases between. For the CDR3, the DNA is TGTGCCAGTAGTATATCGACAGGCCTAAACTATGGCTACACCTTC. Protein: CASSISTGLNYGYTF.

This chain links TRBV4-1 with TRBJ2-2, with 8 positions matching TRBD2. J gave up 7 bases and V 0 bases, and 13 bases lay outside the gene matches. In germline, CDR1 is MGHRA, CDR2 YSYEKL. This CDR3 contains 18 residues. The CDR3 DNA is TGCGCCAGCAGCCAAGAGGGGGCGGGGGGCGGAAATTTCGGGGAGCTGTTTTTT. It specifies CASSQEGAGGGNFGELFF.

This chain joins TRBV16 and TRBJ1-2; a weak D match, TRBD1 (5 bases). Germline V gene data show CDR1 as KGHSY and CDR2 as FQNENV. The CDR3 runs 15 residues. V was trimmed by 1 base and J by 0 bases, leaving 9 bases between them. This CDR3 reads CASSQWTGPNYGYTF. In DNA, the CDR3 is TGTGCCAGCAGCCAATGGACGGGACCTAACTATGGCTACACCTTC.

The CDR3 region is CASSERSSYNSPLHF. CDR3 bases: TGTGCCAGCAGTGAACGGAGCTCCTATAATTCACCCCTCCACTTT. The rearrangement links TRBV6-1 to TRBJ1-6; D not certain. Trimming pared 2 bases from V and 0 bases from J, leaving 5 bases between. In germline, CDR1 is MNHNS, CDR2 SASEGT. This CDR3 comprises 15 residues.

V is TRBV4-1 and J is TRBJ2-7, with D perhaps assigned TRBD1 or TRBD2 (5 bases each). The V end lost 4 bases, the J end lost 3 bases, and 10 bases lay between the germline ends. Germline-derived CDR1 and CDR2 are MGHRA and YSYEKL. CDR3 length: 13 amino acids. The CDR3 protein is CASSPGQDYEQYF. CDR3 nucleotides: TGCGCCAGCAGCCCGGGGCAGGACTACGAGCAGTACTTC.

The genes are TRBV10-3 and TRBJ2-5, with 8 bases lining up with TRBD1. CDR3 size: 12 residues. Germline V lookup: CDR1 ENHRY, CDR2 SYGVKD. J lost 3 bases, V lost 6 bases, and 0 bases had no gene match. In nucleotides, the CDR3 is TGTGCCATCAGGACAGGGGAAGAGACCCAGTACTTC. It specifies CAIRTGEETQYF.

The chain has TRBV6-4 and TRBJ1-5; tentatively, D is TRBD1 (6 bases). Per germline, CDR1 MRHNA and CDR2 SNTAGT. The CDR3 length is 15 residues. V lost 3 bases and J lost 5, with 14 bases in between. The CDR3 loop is CASSEDSGEDQPQHF. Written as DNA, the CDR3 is TGTGCCAGCAGTGAGGACAGCGGGGAGGATCAGCCCCAGCATTTT.

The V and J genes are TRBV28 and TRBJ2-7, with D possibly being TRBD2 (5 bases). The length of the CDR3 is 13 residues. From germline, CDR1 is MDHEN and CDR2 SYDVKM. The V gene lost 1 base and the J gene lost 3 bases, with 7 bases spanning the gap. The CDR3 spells CASSLFGVYEQYF. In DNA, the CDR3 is TGTGCCAGCAGTTTATTCGGGGTCTACGAGCAGTACTTC.